The source of this TCR beta chain is a study of shared clonotypes between healthy human individuals. The table came from immunoSEQ multiplex PCR; TCRdb's copy has only in-frame clones and leaves some out. The data contain roughly 480,000 clones, around 80% of them seen just once; the ten biggest clones take up about 12%. The CDR3 spans 14 residues. Germline V gives CDR1 SGHTA, CDR2 FQGNSA. V gave up 0 bases and J gave up 6 bases; unmatched junction bases: 4. Specimen: PBMCs. This TCR was sampled from a woman in her thirties or forties in good health. Some clones in this sample may be carry-over from other donors' samples. The chain uses TRBV7-2 and TRBJ1-2, with 7 nucleotides matching TRBD1. The CDR3 protein is CASSLAGTAHGYTF. CDR3 nucleotide sequence: TGTGCCAGCAGCTTAGCGGGGACAGCCCATGGCTACACCTTC. Drawing the rest from reference TRBV7-2 and TRBJ1-2, the complete variable domain is GAGVSQSPSNKVTEKGKDVELRCDPISGHTALYWYRQSLGQGLEFLIYFQGNSAPDKSGLPSDRFSAERTGGSVSTLTIQRTQQEDSAVYLCASSLAGTAHGYTFGSGTRLTVV.